This T cell receptor (beta chain) was recovered during a study of blood T cells in healthy people across ages. Overall study: There was about one barcoded beta molecule captured by template switching per two T cells. Study-wide points: Estimates based on one million T cells were treated as lower bounds.

The study isolated at least 6 million PBMCs from each sample. This CDR3 has 14 amino acids. Germline CDR1 LGHNA, CDR2 YNFKEQ. The V and J ends lost 3 bases and 0 bases respectively, with 6 bases between them. Combining a sample-barcoded 5' primer with a J-beta primer mix, a second PCR ran for about 6 to 12 cycles. Tagging of each cDNA molecule was performed by a template-switch adaptor with 12 random nucleotides. Via MiXCR, TCRdb re-called the 5' RACE reads, giving one row per CDR3 protein. The sample has over 550,000 distinct CDR3 sequences, roughly 31% seen once. This clonotype was found many times. Its specificity is not known.

V usage is TRBV4-2 and J usage is TRBJ2-1; D is possibly TRBD2 (5 bases). The receptor's source is a woman of 80 years or more in good health. The source material was blood. CDR3 coding DNA: TGTGCCAGCAGCCAGGGGAGCTCCTACAATGAGCAGTTCTTC. Its translation: CASSQGSSYNEQFF.